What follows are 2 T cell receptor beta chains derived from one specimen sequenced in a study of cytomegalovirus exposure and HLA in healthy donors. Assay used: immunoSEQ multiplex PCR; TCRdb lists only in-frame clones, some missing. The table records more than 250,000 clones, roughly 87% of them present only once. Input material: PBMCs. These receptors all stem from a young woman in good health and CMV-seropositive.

The CDR3 DNA reads as TGTGCCAGCAGGATGGAGCAGGGGGGCCTCAATGAGCAGTTCTTC. Translated: CASRMEQGGLNEQFF. The chain is built from TRBV27 and TRBJ2-1, with D possibly being TRBD1 (7 bases). There are 15 residues in the CDR3. In germline, CDR1 is MNHEY, CDR2 SMNVEV (reference sequence). Trimming left V 6 bases short and J 6 bases short, with 18 bases between.

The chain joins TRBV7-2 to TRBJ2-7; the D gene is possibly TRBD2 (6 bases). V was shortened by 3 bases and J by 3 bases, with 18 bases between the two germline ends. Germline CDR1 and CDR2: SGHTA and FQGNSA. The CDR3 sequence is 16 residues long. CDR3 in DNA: TGTGCCAGCAGCTTGGGGGGAGTAGGGGTCGGCTACGAGCAGTACTTC. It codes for CASSLGGVGVGYEQYF.